This T cell receptor beta chain derives from a study of spatial heterogeneity in lung cancer. This clonotype has ten or more counts. Its specificity is not known. Trimming stripped 3 bases from V and 0 bases from J, with 20 bases between. Germline-derived CDR1 and CDR2 are SGHRS and YFSETQ. CDR3 size: 18 residues. Overall study results and limits: At tumor resection, ubiquitous expanded TCRs were detected in blood more often than later.

Specified time point: sample taken at primary tumor resection. Some 72 TRACERx patients with early, untreated non-small cell lung cancer donated samples. TCRs were sequenced from unsorted whole RNA of tumor, nontumor lung or PBMC. A unique molecular identifier was attached to every TCR cDNA molecule. In TCRdb, the 5' RACE reads were re-called with MiXCR into one record per CDR3 protein. The repertoire holds approximately 39,000 distinct CDR3 sequences, with 6.5% to 9% as singletons. The sequence was collected from a female donor with early-stage non-small cell lung cancer. The genes are TRBV5-1 and TRBJ2-3; D is undetermined. Sequenced material: PBMCs, taken at surgery. The CDR3 protein is CASSSSRGAVTSTDTQYF. CDR3 coding DNA: TGCGCCAGCAGCTCCAGCCGCGGCGCGGTAACTAGCACAGATACGCAGTATTTT.